This is a list of T cell receptor beta chains from one sample in a study of cytomegalovirus exposure and HLA in healthy donors. Only in-frame clones appear in the TCRdb table, and some are missing; sequencing was by immunoSEQ multiplex PCR. The table has 150,000 or so clones, less than 90% seen once. Sequencing was done on a sample of PBMCs. Receptors were obtained from a middle-aged man in good health and CMV-seropositive. Each CDR3 is given without its conserved first and last residue. A D gene is named only where the DNA matches it firmly. The size entry is marked missing in some rows and otherwise reads once, few, many or a size class.

v_call,clone_size,d_call,cdr3_aa
TRBV11-2,NA,NA,ASSLGAGLFGPLH
TRBV4-2,NA,TRBD2,ASSPLAGGPGNEQF
TRBV2,NA,NA,ASSAGFTGELF
TRBV4-1,NA,NA,ASSQAPGGAF
TRBV9,NA,TRBD1,ASSVEGQGYEKLF
TRBV6-1,NA,NA,ASRKRTALPNEQF
TRBV7-2,NA,NA,ASRSMKFDTQY
TRBV19,NA,NA,ASSIQGLNEKLF
TRBV5-6,NA,NA,ASSLVVKGVQETQY
TRBV9,NA,TRBD2,ASSVDLAGATGELF
TRBV19,once,TRBD1,ATAIQGGHNEQF
TRBV5-6,NA,NA,ASSGGLPYEQY
TRBV21-1,NA,NA,ASSEAIQEAQY
TRBV6-5,few,NA,ASRDPGLPTYEQY
TRBV6-6,NA,TRBD1,ASSGTASTDTQY
TRBV7-3,NA,NA,ASSNPGGEAF
TRBV19,NA,TRBD1,ASSRGTGLSPLH
TRBV11-2,NA,TRBD2,ASSVLAGGPDTQY
TRBV19,NA,TRBD1,ASSMDSRDRDFPPYEQY
TRBV28,NA,TRBD1,ASSSRQGKWYEQY
TRBV6-6,NA,TRBD2,ASRYSGRFQETQY
TRBV13,once,TRBD1,ASSLGGQGANQPQH
TRBV5-4,once,TRBD1,ASSDRQGKDGANVLT
TRBV12-5,NA,NA,ASGLASVGAEQF
TRBV7-6,NA,NA,ASSGRLERYTDTQY
TRBV5-4,NA,NA,ASSLNREETQY
TRBV15,NA,TRBD1,ATSRGQGDGYT
TRBV7-2,NA,NA,ASSLGLGQKAYEQY